This TCR beta chain was retrieved from a study of beta chain features in type 1 diabetes. Study outcomes and limitations: Whether TCRB rearrangement is influenced by HLA type was left unresolved in this analysis.

This clone was seen a handful of times. Its antigen remains unidentified. CD45RO/CCR7/CD25/CD127/CD95/CD27 sorting isolated CD4+ naive, central memory, regulatory and stem cell-like memory cells. V was trimmed by 3 bases and J by 5 bases, leaving 11 bases between them. This CDR3 is 13 amino acids long. Per germline, CDR1 GTSNPN and CDR2 SVGIG (reference sequence). Since all of the isolated RNA was reverse transcribed, expressed TCRB transcripts were what got sequenced. TCRdb's table, derived via immunoSEQ multiplex PCR, lists solely in-frame clones and lacks some. The repertoire holds around 310,000 clones, with about 11% as singletons.

The sequence derives from a woman aged 25 to 39 in good health. Source material: naive CD4+ T cells from blood. The J gene is TRBJ1-5, the V gene TRBV30; no reliable D call. The CDR3, as DNA: TGTGCCTGGAGCACGGACGGGGATCAGCCCCAGCATTTT. Its protein product is CAWSTDGDQPQHF.